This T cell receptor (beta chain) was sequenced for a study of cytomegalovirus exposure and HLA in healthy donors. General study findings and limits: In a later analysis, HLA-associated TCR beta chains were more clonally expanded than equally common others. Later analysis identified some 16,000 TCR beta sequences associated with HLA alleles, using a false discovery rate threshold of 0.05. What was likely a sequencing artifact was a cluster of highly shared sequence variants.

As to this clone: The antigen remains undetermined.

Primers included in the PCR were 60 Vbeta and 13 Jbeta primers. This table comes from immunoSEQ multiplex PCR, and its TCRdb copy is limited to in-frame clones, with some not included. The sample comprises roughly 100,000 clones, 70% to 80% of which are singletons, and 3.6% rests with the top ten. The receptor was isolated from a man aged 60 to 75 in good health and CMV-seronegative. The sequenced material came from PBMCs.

The CDR3 spells CASSYSGQGAFGQFF. The CDR3 DNA reads TGTGCCAGCAGTTACTCGGGGCAGGGGGCCTTTGGGCAGTTCTTC. The chain combines TRBV6-5 with TRBJ2-1, with 8 bases aligning to TRBD1. Losses at the gene ends were 0 bases for V and 12 bases for J; bases not matched to a gene: 10. This CDR3 is 15 amino acids long. Germline V lookup: CDR1 MNHEY, CDR2 SVGAGI.